The 3 T cell receptor beta chains below come from one sample, sequenced in a study of blood T cells in healthy people across ages. PCR was performed a second time for about 7 to 12 cycles using a sample-barcoded 5' primer and a J-beta primer mix. TCRdb ran MiXCR on the 5' RACE reads and lists one entry per CDR3 protein. The sample carries more than 700,000 distinct CDR3 sequences, roughly 50% recorded once. Sequenced input: blood. The receptors come from an elderly man in good health.

The gene calls are TRBV20-1 and TRBJ2-4; possibly TRBD1 or TRBD2 for D (6 bases each). The J call may be faulty, since TRBJ2-7 better matches the DNA end. CDR1 DFQATT and CDR2 SNEGSKA come from the germline V gene (reference sequence). This CDR3 is 15 amino acids long. The CDR3 nucleotides are TGCAGTGCTAGATCCCGGGGGCCGATTCTCTACGAGCAGTACTTC. This codes for CSARSRGPILYEQYF.

The genes are TRBV21-1 and TRBJ1-4; the D segment call TRBD1 is taken from the table without a DNA check. TRBV21-1 is marked as a pseudogene. CDR3 length: 16 amino acids. CDR3 region: CASSRDRGRNNEKLFF. CDR3 in DNA: TGTGCCAGTTCCCGGGACAGGGGCCGGAATAATGAAAAACTGTTTTTT.

The V and J genes are TRBV20-1 and TRBJ2-7; 8 bases are shared with TRBD2. Germline V gene sequence: CDR1 DFQATT, CDR2 SNEGSKA (reference sequence). The V gene end was trimmed by 6 bases and the J gene end by 4 bases; junction bases not matched to a gene: 8. The CDR3 loop spans 13 amino acids. CDR3 DNA: TGCAGTGCCCTGGGTAGCGGGAATTACGAGCAGTACTTC. Protein sequence: CSALGSGNYEQYF.